This T cell receptor beta chain was identified during a study of blood T cell repertoires in COVID-19 (dated by TCRdb to about 2020). Study-level background: Collaborator samples came from the United States, Italy and Spain and covered acute and convalescent phases of COVID-19. The prospective study material was composed of cDNA or gDNA derived from T cells, B-cell-depleted T cells, or PBMCs. Subjects who had been exposed to COVID-19, were actively infected with it, or had recovered from it provided the deeply sampled blood TCRbeta repertoires that made up the dataset. A freely available public database, intended as a resource for researchers studying the immune response to SARS-CoV-2, is where the repertoires were released. Samples were obtained from the ongoing ImmuneRACE study (first 160 participants) and from 1,254 subjects provided by 6 global collaborators. Sample metadata almost always included a de-identified subject ID, COVID-19 status, age in years and sex. Where available, HLA class I and class II types were taken from metadata supplied by the sample provider and were not determined by assay-based typing.

Whole blood was collected in K2EDTA tubes by collaborating institutions according to the institutions' own protocols. For TCRbeta analysis, collaborator samples were shipped as frozen whole blood, as isolated PBMCs, or as DNA extracted from either sample type. TCRbeta CDR3 regions were amplified from genomic DNA using the immunoSEQ Assay, a bias-controlled multiplex PCR. The published analysis was carried out like this. Nucleated cell counts per sample were estimated from amplification of reference gene primers within the assay. To quantify the absolute abundance of each unique TCRbeta CDR3 rearrangement, sequence reads were collapsed and filtered. For each sample, productive Simpson clonality was calculated as the square root of Simpson's diversity index over productive rearrangements. TCRdb mirrors the immuneACCESS table, restricted to in-frame sequences. Some clones are absent from its copies; in checked studies, under half trace to an unresolved V gene, and the reason for the others is unknown. V, J and clone size reflect that table, while D and trimming were determined from the DNA. The sample table shows a few hundred thousand clones, and roughly 88% are seen once. The ten largest clones add up to approximately 10% of the sample.

This clone was seen just once. What antigen it recognizes has not been identified. The sample holds no much larger clone one base away, and base qualities are not on file. Paper-wide results and their limitations: The quantity of clinical and demographic metadata differed by source and by participant and was supplied without curation.

Between the V and J ends, shortened by 7 bases and 5 bases respectively, the junction contains 15 bases. CDR1 and CDR2, per the germline V gene, are SQVTM and ANQGSEA. The CDR3 runs 12 residues from the cysteine to the phenylalanine. CDR3 DNA is the only sequence kept; it has 36 bases, read in frame from the first base. The V gene is TRBV29-1 and the J gene is TRBJ2-7, with TRBD2 tentatively as D gene (7 bases match). Material for sequencing was peripheral blood. The sequence was obtained from a woman in her 70s with acute or convalescent COVID-19. CDR3 region: CSGKVGGHEQYF. At the DNA level, the sequence is TGCAGCGGGAAAGTGGGGGGGCACGAGCAGTACTTC.